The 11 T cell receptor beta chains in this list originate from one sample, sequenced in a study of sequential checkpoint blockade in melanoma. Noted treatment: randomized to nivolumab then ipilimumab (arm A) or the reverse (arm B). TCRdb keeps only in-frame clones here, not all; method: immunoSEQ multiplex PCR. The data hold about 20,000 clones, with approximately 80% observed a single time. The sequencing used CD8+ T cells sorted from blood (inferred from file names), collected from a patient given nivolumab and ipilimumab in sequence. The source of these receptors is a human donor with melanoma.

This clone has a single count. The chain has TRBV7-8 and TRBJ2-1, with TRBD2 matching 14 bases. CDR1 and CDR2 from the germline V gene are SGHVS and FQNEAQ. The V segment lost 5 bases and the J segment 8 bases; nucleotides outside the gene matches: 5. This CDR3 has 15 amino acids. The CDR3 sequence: CASSAGTSGGDEQFF. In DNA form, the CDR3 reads TGTGCCAGCAGCGCCGGGACTAGCGGGGGTGATGAGCAGTTCTTC.

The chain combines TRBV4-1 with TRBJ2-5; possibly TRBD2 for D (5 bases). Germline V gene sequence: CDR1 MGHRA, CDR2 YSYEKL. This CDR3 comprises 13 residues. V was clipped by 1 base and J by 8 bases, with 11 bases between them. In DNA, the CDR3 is TGCGCCAGCAGCCAAGTATCGGGGAAAACCCAGTACTTC. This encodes CASSQVSGKTQYF.

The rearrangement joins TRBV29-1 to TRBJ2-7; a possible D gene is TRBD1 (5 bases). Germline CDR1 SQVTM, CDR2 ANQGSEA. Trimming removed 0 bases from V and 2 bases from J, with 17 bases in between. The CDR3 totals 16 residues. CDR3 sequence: CSVEELTGNLPYEQYF. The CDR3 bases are TGCAGCGTTGAAGAGCTAACAGGAAACCTGCCCTACGAGCAGTACTTC.

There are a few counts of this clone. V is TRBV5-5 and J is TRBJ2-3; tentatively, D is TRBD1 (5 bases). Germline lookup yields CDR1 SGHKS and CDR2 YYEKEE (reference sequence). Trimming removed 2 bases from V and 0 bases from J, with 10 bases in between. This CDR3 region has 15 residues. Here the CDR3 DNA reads TGTGCCAGCAGCTTCGAGCCAGGGAGCACAGATACGCAGTATTTT. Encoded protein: CASSFEPGSTDTQYF. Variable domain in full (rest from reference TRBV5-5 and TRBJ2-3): DAGVTQSPTHLIKTRGQQVTLRCSPISGHKSVSWYQQVLGQGPQFIFQYYEKEERGRGNFPDRFSARQFPNYSSELNVNALLLGDSALYLCASSFEPGSTDTQYFGPGTRLTVL.

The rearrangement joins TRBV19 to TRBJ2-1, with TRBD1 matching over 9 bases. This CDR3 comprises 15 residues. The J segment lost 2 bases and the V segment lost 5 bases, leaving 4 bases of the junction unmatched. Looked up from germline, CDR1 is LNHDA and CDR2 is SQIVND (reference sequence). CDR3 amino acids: CASSLTGGAYNEQFF. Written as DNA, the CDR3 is TGTGCCAGTAGTCTAACAGGGGGCGCCTACAATGAGCAGTTCTTC.

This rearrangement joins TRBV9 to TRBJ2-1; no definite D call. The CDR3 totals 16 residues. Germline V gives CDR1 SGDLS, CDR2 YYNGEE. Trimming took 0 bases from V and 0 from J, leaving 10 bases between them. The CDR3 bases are TGTGCCAGCAGCGTAGCCAGCTCTAGCTCCTACAATGAGCAGTTCTTC. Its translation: CASSVASSSSYNEQFF.

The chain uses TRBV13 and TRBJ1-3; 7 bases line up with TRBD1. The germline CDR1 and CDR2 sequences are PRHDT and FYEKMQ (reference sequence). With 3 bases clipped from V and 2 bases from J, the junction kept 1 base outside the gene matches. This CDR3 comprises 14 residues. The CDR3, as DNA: TGTGCCAGCAGCTTCAGGGGGGCTGGAAACACCATATATTTT. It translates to CASSFRGAGNTIYF.

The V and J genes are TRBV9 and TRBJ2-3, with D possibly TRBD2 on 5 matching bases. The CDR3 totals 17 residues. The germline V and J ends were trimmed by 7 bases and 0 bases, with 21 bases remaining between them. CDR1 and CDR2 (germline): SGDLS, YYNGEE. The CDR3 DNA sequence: TGTGCCAGCGCCCTCAACCCGGGAAGTTCTAGCACAGATACGCAGTATTTT. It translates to CASALNPGSSSTDTQYF.

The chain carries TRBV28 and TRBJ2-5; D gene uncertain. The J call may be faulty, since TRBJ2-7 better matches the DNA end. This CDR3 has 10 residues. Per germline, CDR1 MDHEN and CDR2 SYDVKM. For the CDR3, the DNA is TGTGCCAGCAGTACCTACGAGCAGTACTTC. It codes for CASSTYEQYF.

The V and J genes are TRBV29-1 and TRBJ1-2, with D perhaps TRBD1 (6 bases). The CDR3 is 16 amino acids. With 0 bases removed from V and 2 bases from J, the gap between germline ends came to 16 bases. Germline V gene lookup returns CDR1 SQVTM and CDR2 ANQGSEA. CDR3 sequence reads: CSVEDLPGQVNYGYTF. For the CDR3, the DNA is TGCAGCGTTGAAGACCTGCCGGGACAAGTCAACTATGGCTACACCTTC.

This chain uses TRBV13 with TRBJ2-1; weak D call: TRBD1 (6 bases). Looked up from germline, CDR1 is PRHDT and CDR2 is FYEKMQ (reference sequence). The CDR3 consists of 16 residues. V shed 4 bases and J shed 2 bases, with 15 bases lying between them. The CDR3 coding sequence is TGTGCCAGCAGCTCCTCAGGGGAAAGACCCTACAATGAGCAGTTCTTC. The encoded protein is CASSSSGERPYNEQFF. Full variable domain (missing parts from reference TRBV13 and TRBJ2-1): AAGVIQSPRHLIKEKRETATLKCYPIPRHDTVYWYQQGPGQDPQFLISFYEKMQSDKGSIPDRFSAQQFSDYHSELNMSSLELGDSALYFCASSSSGERPYNEQFFGPGTRLTVL.